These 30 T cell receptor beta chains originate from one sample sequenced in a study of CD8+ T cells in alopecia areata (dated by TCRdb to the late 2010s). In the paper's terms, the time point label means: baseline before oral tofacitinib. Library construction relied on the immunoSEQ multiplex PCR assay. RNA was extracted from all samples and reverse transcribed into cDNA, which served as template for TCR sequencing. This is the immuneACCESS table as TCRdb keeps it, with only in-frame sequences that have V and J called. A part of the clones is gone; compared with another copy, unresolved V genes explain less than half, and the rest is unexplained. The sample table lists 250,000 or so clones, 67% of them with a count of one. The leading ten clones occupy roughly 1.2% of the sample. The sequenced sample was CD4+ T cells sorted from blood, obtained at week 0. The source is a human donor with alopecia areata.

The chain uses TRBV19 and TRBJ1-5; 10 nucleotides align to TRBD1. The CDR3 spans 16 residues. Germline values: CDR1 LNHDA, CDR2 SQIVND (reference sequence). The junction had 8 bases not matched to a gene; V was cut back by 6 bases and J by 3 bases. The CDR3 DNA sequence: TGTGCCAGTAGGAGTGGAGGGACAGGGGTCAATCAGCCCCAGCATTTT. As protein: CASRSGGTGVNQPQHF.

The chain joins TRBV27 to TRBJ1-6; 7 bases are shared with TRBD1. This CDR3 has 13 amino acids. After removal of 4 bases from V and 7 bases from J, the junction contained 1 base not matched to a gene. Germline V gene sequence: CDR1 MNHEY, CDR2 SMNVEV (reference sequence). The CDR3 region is CASSWGQNSPLHF. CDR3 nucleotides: TGTGCCAGCAGTTGGGGACAGAATTCACCCCTCCACTTT.

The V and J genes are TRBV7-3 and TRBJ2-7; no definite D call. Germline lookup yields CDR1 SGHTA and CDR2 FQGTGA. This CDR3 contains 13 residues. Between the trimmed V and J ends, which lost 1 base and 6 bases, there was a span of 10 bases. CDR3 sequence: CASSLMERSEQYF. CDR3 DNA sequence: TGTGCCAGCAGCTTAATGGAACGGTCCGAGCAGTACTTC.

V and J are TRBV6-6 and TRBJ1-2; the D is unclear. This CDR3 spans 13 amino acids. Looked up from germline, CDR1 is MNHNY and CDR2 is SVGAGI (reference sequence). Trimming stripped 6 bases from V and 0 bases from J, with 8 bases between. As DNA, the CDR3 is TGTGCCAGCAGACCGGGAGCTAACTATGGCTACACCTTC. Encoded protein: CASRPGANYGYTF.

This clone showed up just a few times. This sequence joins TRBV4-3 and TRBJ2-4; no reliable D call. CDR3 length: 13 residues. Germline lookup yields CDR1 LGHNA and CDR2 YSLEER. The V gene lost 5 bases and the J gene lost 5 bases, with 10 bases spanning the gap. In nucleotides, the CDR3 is TGCGCCAGCAGCATAGAAGTACAAAACATTCAGTACTTC. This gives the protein CASSIEVQNIQYF.

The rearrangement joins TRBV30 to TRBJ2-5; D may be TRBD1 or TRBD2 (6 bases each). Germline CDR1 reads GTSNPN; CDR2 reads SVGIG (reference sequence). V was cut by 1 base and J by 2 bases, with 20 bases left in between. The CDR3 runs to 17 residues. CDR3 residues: CAWSGLTGRGRQETQYF. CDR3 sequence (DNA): TGTGCCTGGAGTGGGTTGACAGGACGGGGGCGGCAAGAGACCCAGTACTTC.

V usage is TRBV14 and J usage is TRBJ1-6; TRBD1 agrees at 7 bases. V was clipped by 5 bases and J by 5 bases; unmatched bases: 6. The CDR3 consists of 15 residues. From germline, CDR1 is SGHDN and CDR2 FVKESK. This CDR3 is CASSELTGNNSPLHF. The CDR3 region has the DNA TGTGCCAGCAGCGAATTGACAGGGAATAATTCACCCCTCCACTTT.

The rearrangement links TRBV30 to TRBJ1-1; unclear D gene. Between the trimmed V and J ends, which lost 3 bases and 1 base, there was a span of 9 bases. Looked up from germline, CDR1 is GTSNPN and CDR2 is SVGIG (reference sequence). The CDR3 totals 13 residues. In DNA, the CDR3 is TGTGCCTGGAGGAAACAGCCGAACACTGAAGCTTTCTTT. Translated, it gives CAWRKQPNTEAFF. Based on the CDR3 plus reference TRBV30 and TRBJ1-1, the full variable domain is SQTIHQWPATLVQPVGSPLSLECTVEGTSNPNLYWYRQAAGRGLQLLFYSVGIGQISSEVPQNLSASRPQDRQFILSSKKLLLSDSGFYLCAWRKQPNTEAFFGQGTRLTVV.

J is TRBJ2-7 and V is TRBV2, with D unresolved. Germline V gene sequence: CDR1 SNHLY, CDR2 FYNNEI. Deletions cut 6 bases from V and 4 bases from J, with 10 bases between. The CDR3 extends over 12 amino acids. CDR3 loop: CASRQEDYEQYF. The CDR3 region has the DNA TGTGCCAGCAGGCAAGAGGATTACGAGCAGTACTTC.

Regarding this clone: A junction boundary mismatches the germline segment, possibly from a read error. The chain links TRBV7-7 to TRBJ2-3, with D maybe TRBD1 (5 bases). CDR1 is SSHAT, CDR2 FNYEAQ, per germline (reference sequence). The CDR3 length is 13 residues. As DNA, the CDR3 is TGTGCTAGCAGCTTACAGGAAAGGGGTACGCAGTATTTT. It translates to CASSLQERGTQYF.

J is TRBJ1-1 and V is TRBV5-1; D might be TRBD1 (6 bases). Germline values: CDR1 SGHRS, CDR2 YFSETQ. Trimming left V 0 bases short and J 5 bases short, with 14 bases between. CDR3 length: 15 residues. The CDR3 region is CASSLEGRGLTEAFF. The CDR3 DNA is TGCGCCAGCAGCTTGGAGGGCAGGGGATTAACTGAAGCTTTCTTT.

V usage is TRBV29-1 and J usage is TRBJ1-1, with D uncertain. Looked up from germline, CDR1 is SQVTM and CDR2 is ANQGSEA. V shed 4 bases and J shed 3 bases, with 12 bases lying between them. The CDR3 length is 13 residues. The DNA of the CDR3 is TGCAGCGTTGCAAAAGGCGGGGACACTGAAGCTTTCTTT. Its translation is CSVAKGGDTEAFF.

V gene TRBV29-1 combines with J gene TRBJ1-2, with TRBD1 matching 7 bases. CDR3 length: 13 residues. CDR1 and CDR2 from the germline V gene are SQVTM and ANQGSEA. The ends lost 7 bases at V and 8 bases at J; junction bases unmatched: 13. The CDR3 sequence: CSDRQGGELGYTF. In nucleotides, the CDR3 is TGCAGCGACCGACAGGGTGGCGAATTAGGCTACACCTTC.

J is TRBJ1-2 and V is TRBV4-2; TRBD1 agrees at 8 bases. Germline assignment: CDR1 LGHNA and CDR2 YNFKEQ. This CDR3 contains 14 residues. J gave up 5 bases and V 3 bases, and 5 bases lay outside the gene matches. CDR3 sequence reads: CASSQPQGVYGYTF. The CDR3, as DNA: TGTGCCAGCAGCCAGCCACAGGGGGTGTATGGCTACACCTTC.

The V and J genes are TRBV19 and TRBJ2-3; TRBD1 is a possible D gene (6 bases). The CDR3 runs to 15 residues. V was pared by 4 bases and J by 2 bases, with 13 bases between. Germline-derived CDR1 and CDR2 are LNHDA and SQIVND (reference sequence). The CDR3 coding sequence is TGTGCCAGTAGTACTCCACAGGGAACCACAGATACGCAGTATTTT. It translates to CASSTPQGTTDTQYF.

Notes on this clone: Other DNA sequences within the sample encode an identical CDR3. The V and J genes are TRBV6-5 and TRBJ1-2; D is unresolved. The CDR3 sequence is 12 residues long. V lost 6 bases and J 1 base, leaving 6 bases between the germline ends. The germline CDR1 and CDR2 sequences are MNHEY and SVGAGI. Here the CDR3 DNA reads TGTGCCAGCAGGCTGGATAACTATGGCTACACCTTC. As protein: CASRLDNYGYTF.

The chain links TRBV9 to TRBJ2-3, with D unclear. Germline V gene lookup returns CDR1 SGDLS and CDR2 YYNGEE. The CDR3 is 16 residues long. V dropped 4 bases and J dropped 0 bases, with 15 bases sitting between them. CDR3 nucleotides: TGTGCCAGCAGCTTCACAGCGATGCTTAGCACAGATACGCAGTATTTT. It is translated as CASSFTAMLSTDTQYF.

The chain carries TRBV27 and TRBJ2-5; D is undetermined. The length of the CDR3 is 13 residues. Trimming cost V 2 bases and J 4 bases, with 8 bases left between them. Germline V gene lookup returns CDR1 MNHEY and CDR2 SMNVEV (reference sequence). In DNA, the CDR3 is TGTGCCAGCAGTTTAACGTACAGAGAGACCCAGTACTTC. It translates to CASSLTYRETQYF.

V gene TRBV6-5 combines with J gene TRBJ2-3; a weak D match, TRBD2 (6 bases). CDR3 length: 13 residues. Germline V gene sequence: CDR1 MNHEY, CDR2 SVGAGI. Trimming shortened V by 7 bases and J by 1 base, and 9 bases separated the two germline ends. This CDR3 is CASTGTRTDTQYF. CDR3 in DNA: TGTGCCAGCACCGGGACTCGCACAGATACGCAGTATTTT.

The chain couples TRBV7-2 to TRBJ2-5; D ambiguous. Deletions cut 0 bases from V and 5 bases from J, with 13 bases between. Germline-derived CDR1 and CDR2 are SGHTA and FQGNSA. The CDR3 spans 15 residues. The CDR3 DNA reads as TGTGCCAGCAGCTTAGCGCGGCTGCGAACTGAGACCCAGTACTTC. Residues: CASSLARLRTETQYF.

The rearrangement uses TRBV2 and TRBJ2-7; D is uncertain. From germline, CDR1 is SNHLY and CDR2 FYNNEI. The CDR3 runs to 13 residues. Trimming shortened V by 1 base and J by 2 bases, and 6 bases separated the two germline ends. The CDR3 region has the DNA TGTGCCAGCAGTGAAGACGCCACCTACGAGCAGTACTTC. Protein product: CASSEDATYEQYF.

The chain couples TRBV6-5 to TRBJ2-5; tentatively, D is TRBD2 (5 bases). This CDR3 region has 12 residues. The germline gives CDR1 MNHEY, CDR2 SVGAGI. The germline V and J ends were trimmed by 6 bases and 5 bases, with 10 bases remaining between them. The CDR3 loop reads CASRPPGETQYF. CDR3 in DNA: TGTGCCAGCAGGCCTCCGGGGGAGACCCAGTACTTC.

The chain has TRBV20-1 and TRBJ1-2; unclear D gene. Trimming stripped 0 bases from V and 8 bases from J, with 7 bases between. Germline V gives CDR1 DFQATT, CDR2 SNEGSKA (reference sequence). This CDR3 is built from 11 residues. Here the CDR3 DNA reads TGCAGTGCTAGAGAGGTTAGGGGCTACACCTTC. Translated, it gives CSAREVRGYTF.

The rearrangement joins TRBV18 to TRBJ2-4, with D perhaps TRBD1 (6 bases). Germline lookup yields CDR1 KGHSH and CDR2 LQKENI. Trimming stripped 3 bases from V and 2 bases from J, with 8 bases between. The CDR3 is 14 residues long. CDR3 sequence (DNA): TGTGCCAGCTCACCGGGGGCTCCCAAAAACATTCAGTACTTC. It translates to CASSPGAPKNIQYF.

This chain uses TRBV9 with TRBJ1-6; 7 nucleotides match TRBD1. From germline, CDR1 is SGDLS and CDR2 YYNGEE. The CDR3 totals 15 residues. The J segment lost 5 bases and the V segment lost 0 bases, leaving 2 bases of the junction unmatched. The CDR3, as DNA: TGTGCCAGCAGCGTAGACAGGGGAAATAATTCACCCCTCCACTTT. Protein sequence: CASSVDRGNNSPLHF.

CDR3 in amino acids: CAWSVLNPETQYF. DNA of the CDR3: TGTGCCTGGAGTGTTTTGAATCCTGAGACCCAGTACTTC. The chain carries TRBV30 and TRBJ2-5, with no clear D. Trimming shortened V by 0 bases and J by 5 bases, and 10 bases separated the two germline ends. The CDR3 contains 13 residues. CDR1 and CDR2 from the germline V gene are GTSNPN and SVGIG (reference sequence).

In DNA, the CDR3 is TGCAGCGTTGAAGATCGGCGGACAGGTGGCAGCACAGATACGCAGTATTTT. This sequence encodes CSVEDRRTGGSTDTQYF. The rearrangement uses TRBV29-1 and TRBJ2-3; TRBD1 matches 7 bases. V lost 0 bases to trimming and J lost 0 bases; unmatched junction nucleotides: 9. This CDR3 region has 17 residues. CDR1 SQVTM and CDR2 ANQGSEA come from the germline V gene.

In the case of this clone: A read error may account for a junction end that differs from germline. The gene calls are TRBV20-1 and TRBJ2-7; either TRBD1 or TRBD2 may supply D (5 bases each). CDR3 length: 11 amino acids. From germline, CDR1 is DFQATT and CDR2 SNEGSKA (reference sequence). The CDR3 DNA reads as TGCAGTGCTAAAGCCGCCGGGACGGACAACTTC. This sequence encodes CSAKAAGTDNF.

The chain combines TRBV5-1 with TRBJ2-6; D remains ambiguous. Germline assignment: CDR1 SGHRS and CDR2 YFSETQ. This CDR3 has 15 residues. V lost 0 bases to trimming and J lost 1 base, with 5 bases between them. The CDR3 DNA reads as TGCGCCAGCAGCTTGGTTGTTTCTGGGGCCAACGTCCTGACTTTC. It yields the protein CASSLVVSGANVLTF.

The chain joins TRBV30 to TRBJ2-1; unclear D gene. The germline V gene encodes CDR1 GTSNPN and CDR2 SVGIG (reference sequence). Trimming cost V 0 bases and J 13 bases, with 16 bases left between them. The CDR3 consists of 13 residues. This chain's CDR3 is CAWSVLLPMEQFF. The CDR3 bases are TGTGCCTGGAGTGTACTCTTGCCCATGGAACAGTTCTTC.